This note documents a single T cell receptor beta chain sequence. The sample belongs to a study of blood T cell repertoires in COVID-19. Assay used: immunoSEQ multiplex PCR; TCRdb lists only in-frame clones, some missing. The table lists 140,000 or so clones, around 83% of them singletons. The CDR3 loop spans 16 amino acids. Trimming stripped 6 bases from V and 14 bases from J, with 32 bases between. Per germline, CDR1 SGHDT and CDR2 YYEEEE. This rearrangement joins TRBV5-6 to TRBJ1-2; D may be TRBD1 (5 bases). Material for sequencing was peripheral blood. This TCR came from a woman older than 75 with acute or convalescent COVID-19. CDR3 in amino acids: CASTAQRRGQGPRRTF. The CDR3 coding sequence is TGTGCCAGCACCGCCCAACGTCGTGGGCAGGGTCCTCGTCGGACCTTC.